This T cell receptor (beta chain) is from a study of CD8 T cells in Susac syndrome. Study-wide points: An acknowledgment was made by the study that its TCR sequencing and HLA analysis involved relatively few individuals.

Worth noting for this clonotype: No antigen is known for it.

Reverse transcription of 0.5 to 1 ug RNA was performed with random hexamers. TCRdb independently ran MiXCR on the immunoSEQ multiplex PCR reads; one entry per CDR3 protein. This sample has about 150,000 distinct CDR3 sequences, with about 94% found just once. The multiple sclerosis controls, all treatment-naive patients, had relapsing-remitting disease that was stable or active. Negative isolation yielded CD4+ and CD8+ T cells, and FACS enriched TEMRA cells. V was clipped by 1 base and J by 1 base, with 13 bases between them. The CDR3 totals 16 residues. Germline CDR1 and CDR2: MGHDK and SYGVNS. This sequence originates from a human donor with multiple sclerosis. The sample was CD8+ T cells from PBMCs. The chain carries TRBV25-1 and TRBJ1-1; maybe TRBD1 (5 bases). The CDR3 reads CASSEFSRGPNTEAFF. The DNA for the CDR3 is TGTGCCAGCAGTGAATTTTCAAGGGGACCGAACACTGAAGCTTTCTTT.